This T cell receptor (beta chain) comes out of a study of blood T cell repertoires in COVID-19. Study-wide context: Researchers got acute and convalescent COVID-19 samples from the United States, Italy and Spain. T cells, B-cell-depleted T cells, or PBMCs supplied cDNA or gDNA.

Germline loops: CDR1 SGHRS, CDR2 YFSETQ. With 0 bases clipped from V and 1 base from J, the junction kept 8 bases outside the gene matches. The CDR3 is made up of 17 amino acids. This table comes from immunoSEQ multiplex PCR, and its TCRdb copy is limited to in-frame clones, with some not included. The sample gives tens of thousands of clones, over 70% of which show up once; less than 45% is in the top ten. The source material was peripheral blood. This chain links TRBV5-1 with TRBJ2-3; the match to TRBD2 covers 7 bases. The clonotype comes from an elderly woman with active or convalescent COVID-19. CDR3 sequence: CASSLALAGAGTDTQYF. The CDR3 nucleotides are TGCGCCAGCAGCTTGGCCCTCGCGGGAGCGGGCACAGATACGCAGTATTTT.